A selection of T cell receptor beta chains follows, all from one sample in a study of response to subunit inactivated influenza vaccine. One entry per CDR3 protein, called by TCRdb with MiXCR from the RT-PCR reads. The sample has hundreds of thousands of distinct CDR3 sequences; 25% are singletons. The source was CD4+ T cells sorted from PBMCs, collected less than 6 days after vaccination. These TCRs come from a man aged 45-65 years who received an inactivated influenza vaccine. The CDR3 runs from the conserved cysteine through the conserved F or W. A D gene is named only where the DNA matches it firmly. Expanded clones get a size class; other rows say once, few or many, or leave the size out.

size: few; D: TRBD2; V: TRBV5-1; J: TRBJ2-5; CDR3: CASSLALVTSSGETQYF; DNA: TGCGCCAGCAGCTTGGCCCTGGTGACTAGCTCTGGCGAGACCCAGTACTTC
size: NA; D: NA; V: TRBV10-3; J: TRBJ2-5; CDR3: CAISDHGGQETQYF; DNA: TGTGCCATCAGTGACCATGGGGGACAAGAGACCCAGTACTTC
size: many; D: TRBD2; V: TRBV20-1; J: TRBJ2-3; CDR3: CSARDPSGGAHHRDTQYF; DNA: TGCAGTGCTAGAGATCCTAGCGGGGGCGCACATCATCGGGATACGCAGTATTTT
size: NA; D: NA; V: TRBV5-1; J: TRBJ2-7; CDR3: CASSLKLGGAPYEQYF; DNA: TGCGCCAGCAGCTTGAAGCTGGGGGGGGCCCCCTACGAGCAGTACTTC
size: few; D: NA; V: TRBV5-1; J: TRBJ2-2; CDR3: CASSRQGSTGELFF; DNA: TGCGCCAGCAGCCGTCAGGGGTCCACCGGGGAGCTGTTTTTT
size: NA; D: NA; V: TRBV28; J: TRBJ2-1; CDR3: CASSLVGVVSSYNEQFF; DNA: TGTGCCAGCAGCCTAGTCGGGGTCGTAAGCTCCTACAATGAGCAGTTCTTC
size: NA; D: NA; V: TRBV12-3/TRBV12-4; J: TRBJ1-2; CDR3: CASSSPGANYGYTF; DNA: TGTGCCAGCAGTTCCCCGGGGGCTAACTATGGCTACACCTTC
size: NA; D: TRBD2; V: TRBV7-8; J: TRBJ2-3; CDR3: CASSPLRRRGRVDTQYF; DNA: TGTGCCAGCAGCCCTCTCCGGCGCCGGGGGAGGGTGGATACGCAGTATTTT
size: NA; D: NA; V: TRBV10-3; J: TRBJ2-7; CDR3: CAISESRGTRYEQYF; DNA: TGTGCCATCAGTGAGTCCCGGGGGACAAGATACGAGCAGTACTTC
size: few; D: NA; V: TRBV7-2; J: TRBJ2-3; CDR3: CASSPGQYESTQYF; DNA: TGTGCCAGCAGCCCAGGACAGTACGAGTCTACGCAGTATTTT
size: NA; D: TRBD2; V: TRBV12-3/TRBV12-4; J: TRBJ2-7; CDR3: CANSLGTSGALPIEQYF; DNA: TGTGCCAACAGTTTGGGGACTAGCGGGGCCCTGCCCATCGAGCAGTACTTC
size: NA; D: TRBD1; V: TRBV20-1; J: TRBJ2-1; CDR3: CSARWTGNYNEQFF; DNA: TGCAGTGCTAGATGGACAGGGAACTACAATGAGCAGTTCTTC
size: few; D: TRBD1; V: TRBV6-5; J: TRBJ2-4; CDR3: CASSYSPGGLDIQYF; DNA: TGTGCCAGCAGTTACTCACCAGGGGGTTTGGACATTCAGTACTTC
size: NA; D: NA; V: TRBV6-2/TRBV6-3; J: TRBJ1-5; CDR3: CASSYMGHQPQHF; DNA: TGTGCCAGCAGTTACATGGGGCATCAGCCCCAGCATTTT
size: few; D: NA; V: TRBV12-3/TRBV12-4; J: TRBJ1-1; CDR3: CASSFGTGRGTEAFF; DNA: TGTGCCAGCAGTTTCGGAACAGGGAGGGGCACTGAAGCTTTCTTT
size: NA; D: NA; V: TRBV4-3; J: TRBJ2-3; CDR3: CASSQGTTRDTQYF; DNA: TGCGCCAGCAGCCAAGGGACCACCCGGGATACGCAGTATTTT
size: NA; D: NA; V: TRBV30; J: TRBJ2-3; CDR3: CAWSVGADTQYF; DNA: TGTGCCTGGAGTGTGGGAGCAGATACGCAGTATTTT